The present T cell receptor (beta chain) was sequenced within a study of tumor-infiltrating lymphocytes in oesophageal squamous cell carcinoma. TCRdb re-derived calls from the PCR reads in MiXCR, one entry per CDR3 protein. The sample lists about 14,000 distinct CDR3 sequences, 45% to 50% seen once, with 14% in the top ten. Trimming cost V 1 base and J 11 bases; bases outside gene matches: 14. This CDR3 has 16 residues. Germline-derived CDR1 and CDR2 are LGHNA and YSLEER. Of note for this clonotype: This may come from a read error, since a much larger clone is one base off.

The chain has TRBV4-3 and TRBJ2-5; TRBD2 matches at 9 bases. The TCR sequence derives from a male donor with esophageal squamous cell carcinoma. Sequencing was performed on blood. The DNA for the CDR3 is TGCGCCAGCAGCCAAGTAGGCCTAGCGGGAAACTATGAGCAGTACTTC. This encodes CASSQVGLAGNYEQYF.